This T cell receptor (beta chain) was recovered during a study of blood T cell repertoires in COVID-19. Study overall: Nucleic acid was either cDNA or gDNA, and it came from T cells, B-cell-depleted T cells, or PBMCs.

The CDR3 is 14 amino acids. Germline CDR1 is MNHEY and CDR2 is SMNVEV (reference sequence). V lost 10 bases and J 2 bases, leaving 17 bases between the germline ends. Clones were read by immunoSEQ multiplex PCR, and TCRdb kept only the in-frame ones, dropping some. In the table there are approximately 250,000 clones, around 87% of which are singletons. The sequence came from a man between 18 and 35 years old with active or convalescent COVID-19. The V and J genes are TRBV27 and TRBJ2-5, with a possible D match to TRBD1 (5 bases). Material for sequencing was peripheral blood. CDR3 protein: CAIRRGHLQETQYF. As DNA, the CDR3 is TGTGCCATTAGGAGAGGACACCTTCAAGAGACCCAGTACTTC.